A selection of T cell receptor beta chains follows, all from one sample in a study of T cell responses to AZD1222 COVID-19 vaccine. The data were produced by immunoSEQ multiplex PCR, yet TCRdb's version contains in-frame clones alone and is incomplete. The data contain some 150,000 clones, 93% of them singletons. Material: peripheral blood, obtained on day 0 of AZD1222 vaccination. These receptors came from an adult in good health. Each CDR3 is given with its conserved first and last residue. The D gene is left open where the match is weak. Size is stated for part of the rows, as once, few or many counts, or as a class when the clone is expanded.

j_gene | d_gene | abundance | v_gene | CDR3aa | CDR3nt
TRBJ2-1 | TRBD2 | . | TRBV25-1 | CASSEGASGNEQFF | TGTGCCAGCAGTGAAGGGGCTAGCGGGAATGAGCAGTTCTTC
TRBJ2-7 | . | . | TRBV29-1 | CSVGDSYEQYF | TGCAGCGTTGGTGACAGCTACGAGCAGTACTTC
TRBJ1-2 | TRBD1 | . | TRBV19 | CASSPGTGLYGYTF | TGTGCCAGTAGTCCGGGGACAGGGCTCTATGGCTACACCTTC
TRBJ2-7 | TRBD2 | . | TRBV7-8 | CASSLGTSGNQYEQYF | TGTGCCAGCAGCTTGGGGACTAGCGGGAACCAATACGAGCAGTACTTC
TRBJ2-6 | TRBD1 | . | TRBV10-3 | CAISGGQGSGANVLTF | TGTGCCATCAGTGGGGGACAGGGCTCTGGGGCCAACGTCCTGACTTTC
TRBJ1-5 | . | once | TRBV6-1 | CASSEGPLSNQPQHF | TGTGCCAGCAGTGAAGGTCCGCTTAGCAATCAGCCCCAGCATTTT
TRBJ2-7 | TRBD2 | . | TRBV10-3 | CAISPLTSWEGNEQYF | TGTGCCATCAGCCCCCTGACTAGCTGGGAGGGGAACGAGCAGTACTTC
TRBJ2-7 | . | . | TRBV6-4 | CASSREGSGSYEQYF | TGTGCCAGCAGCCGTGAGGGCAGTGGCTCCTACGAGCAGTACTTC
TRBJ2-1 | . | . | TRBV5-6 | CASSLVQNYNEQFF | TGTGCCAGCAGCTTGGTGCAGAACTACAATGAGCAGTTCTTC
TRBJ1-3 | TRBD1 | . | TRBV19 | CASSPGTDPGNTIYF | TGTGCCAGTAGCCCTGGGACAGACCCTGGAAACACCATATATTTT
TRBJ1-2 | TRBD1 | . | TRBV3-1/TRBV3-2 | CASSRGTSGTGGGYTF | TGTGCCAGCAGCCGAGGGACTTCCGGGACAGGGGGTGGCTACACCTTC
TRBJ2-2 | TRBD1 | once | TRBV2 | CASRGDSTNTGELFF | TGTGCCAGCAGAGGGGACAGTACGAACACCGGGGAGCTGTTTTTT
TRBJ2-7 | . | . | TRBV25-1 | CASGDTERAHYEQYF | TGTGCCAGCGGGGACACCGAGCGGGCCCACTACGAGCAGTACTTC
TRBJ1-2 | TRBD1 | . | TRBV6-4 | CASSDSGTGVGYTF | TGTGCCAGCAGTGACTCCGGGACAGGGGTCGGCTACACCTTC
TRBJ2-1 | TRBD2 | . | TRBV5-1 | CASSFGLAGDTEQFF | TGCGCCAGCAGCTTTGGACTAGCGGGAGATACTGAGCAGTTCTTC
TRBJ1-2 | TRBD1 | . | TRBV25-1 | CASSSGDRANYGYTF | TGTGCCAGCAGCTCAGGGGACAGGGCCAACTATGGCTACACCTTC
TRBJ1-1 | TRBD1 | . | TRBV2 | CASRGQGARWVNTEAFF | TGTGCCAGCAGGGGACAGGGGGCTAGATGGGTGAACACTGAAGCTTTCTTT
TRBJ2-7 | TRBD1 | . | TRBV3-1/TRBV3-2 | CASSHADRVPYEQYF | TGTGCCAGCAGCCACGCGGACAGGGTCCCCTACGAGCAGTACTTC
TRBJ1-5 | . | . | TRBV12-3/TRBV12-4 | CASSWGSSQPQHF | TGTGCCAGCTCATGGGGGTCGAGTCAGCCCCAGCATTTT
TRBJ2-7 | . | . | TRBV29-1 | CSVDKPGSSYEQYF | TGCAGCGTTGATAAACCGGGTTCCTCCTACGAGCAGTACTTC
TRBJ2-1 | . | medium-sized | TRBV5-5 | CASTEGNEQFF | TGTGCCAGCACCGAAGGCAATGAGCAGTTCTTC
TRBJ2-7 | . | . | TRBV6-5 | CASSRDGSGNEQYF | TGTGCCAGCAGCAGGGACGGGTCAGGGAACGAGCAGTACTTC
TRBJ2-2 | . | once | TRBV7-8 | CASSSGELFF | TGTGCCAGCAGCTCCGGGGAGCTGTTTTTT
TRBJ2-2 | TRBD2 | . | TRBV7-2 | CASSRGGVPGDTGELFF | TGTGCCAGCAGCCGTGGGGGGGTGCCCGGCGACACCGGGGAGCTGTTTTTT
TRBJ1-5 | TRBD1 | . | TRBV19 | CASTDLRQGPNNQPQHF | TGTGCCAGTACCGACCTCCGACAGGGGCCCAACAATCAGCCCCAGCATTTT
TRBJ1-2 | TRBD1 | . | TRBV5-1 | CASSERDSIYGYTF | TGCGCCAGCAGCGAGAGGGACAGCATCTATGGCTACACCTTC
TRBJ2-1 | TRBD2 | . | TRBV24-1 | CATSDPSVAGVRGTYNEQFF | TGTGCCACCAGTGACCCCTCAGTAGCGGGGGTTAGAGGAACCTACAATGAGCAGTTCTTC
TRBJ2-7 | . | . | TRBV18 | CASSPRLGYEQYF | TGTGCCAGCTCACCGCGGCTAGGCTACGAGCAGTACTTC
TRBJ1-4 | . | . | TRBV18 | CASSPSTRGAANEKLFF | TGTGCCAGCTCACCGTCTACCAGAGGCGCAGCTAATGAAAAACTGTTTTTT
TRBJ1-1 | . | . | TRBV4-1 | CASSLRGQSLNTEAFF | TGCGCCAGCAGCCTAAGAGGACAGAGTCTGAACACTGAAGCTTTCTTT
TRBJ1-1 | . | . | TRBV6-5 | CATREGTEAFF | TGTGCCACCAGGGAGGGGACTGAAGCTTTCTTT
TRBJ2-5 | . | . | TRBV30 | CAWTGLGETQYF | TGTGCCTGGACAGGGCTTGGAGAGACCCAGTACTTC
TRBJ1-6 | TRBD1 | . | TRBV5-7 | CASSRELDRGRNSPLHF | TGTGCCAGCAGCCGGGAACTTGACAGGGGGCGGAATTCACCCCTCCACTTT
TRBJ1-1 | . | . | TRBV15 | CATSREGQNTEAFF | TGTGCCACCAGCAGAGAGGGACAGAACACTGAAGCTTTCTTT
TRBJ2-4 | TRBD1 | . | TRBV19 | CASSIDSRGAKNIQYF | TGTGCCAGTAGTATAGATAGCAGGGGGGCCAAAAACATTCAGTACTTC
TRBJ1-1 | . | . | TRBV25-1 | CASSEPDRKRRNEAFF | TGTGCCAGCAGTGAACCGGACAGAAAGCGAAGAAATGAAGCTTTCTTT
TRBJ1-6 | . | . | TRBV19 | CASSLDGQLSYNSPLHF | TGTGCCAGTAGTCTTGACGGACAACTCTCCTATAATTCACCCCTCCACTTT
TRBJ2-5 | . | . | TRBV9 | CASSTLGQETQYF | TGTGCCAGCAGCACCCTTGGGCAAGAGACCCAGTACTTC
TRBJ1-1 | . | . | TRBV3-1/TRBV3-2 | CASRQQGSGTEAFF | TGTGCCAGCAGACAACAGGGAAGCGGTACTGAAGCTTTCTTT
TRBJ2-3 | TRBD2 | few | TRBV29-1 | CSVGPRTSGTDTQYF | TGCAGCGTTGGGCCTCGGACTAGCGGGACAGATACGCAGTATTTT
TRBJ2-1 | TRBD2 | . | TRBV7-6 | CASSPGLAGTYNEQFF | TGTGCCAGCAGCCCGGGACTAGCGGGAACCTACAATGAGCAGTTCTTC